The TCR beta chain under discussion was sequenced for a study of blood T cell repertoires in COVID-19. Across the whole study: The United States, Italy and Spain were the sources of the acute and convalescent COVID-19 samples. T cells, B-cell-depleted T cells, or PBMCs provided the cDNA or gDNA that served as material.

The cohort comprised adults aged 18 to 89 years residing in under 30 US areas. This CDR3 has 16 amino acids. The germline CDR1 and CDR2 sequences are SGHRS and YFSETQ. The V and J ends lost 5 bases and 4 bases respectively, with 21 bases between them. Authors' data handling: Reference gene primer amplification gave nucleated cell count estimates. Assay used: immunoSEQ multiplex PCR; TCRdb lists only in-frame clones, some missing. V and J calls and clone size are as listed in that table; D and trimming were resolved from the DNA. This sample carries 200,000 or so clones, 80% to 90% of them seen once, and the ten largest clones take 3.5% to 4%.

This clonotype was sampled from a woman aged 40 to 50 with acute COVID-19. The chain recombines TRBV5-1 with TRBJ1-1; D perhaps matches TRBD1 (5 bases). The sample taken for sequencing was PBMCs or T cells enriched from blood (not recorded which). Here the CDR3 DNA reads TGCGCCAGCAGTGGTCCGCAAGGCTCGCAGGGCACTGAAGCTTTCTTT. It yields the protein CASSGPQGSQGTEAFF.